Following are 19 T cell receptor beta chains from one sample sequenced in a study of siplizumab effects on memory and regulatory T cells. An approximately six-day coculture at 37°C was performed with the mixed lymphocyte reaction cells. The method was immunoSEQ multiplex PCR; TCRdb's version includes in-frame clones alone and lacks a portion of them. The table lists 3,500 to 4,500 clones, 45% to 55% of them singletons. These receptors are not linked to any known antigen. Material: CFSE-low (dividing) CD4+ T cells sorted from an allogeneic mixed lymphocyte reaction. The receptors here all came from a human donor in good health; the cells came from an allogeneic mixed lymphocyte reaction. Some clones in this sample may be carry-over from other donors' samples.

The chain has TRBV21-1 and TRBJ2-7; no check of the table's D call, TRBD1, against the DNA was made. TRBV21-1 is reported as a pseudogene. This CDR3 is built from 18 residues. CDR3 in amino acids: CASSKDGSTGDISYEQYF. In nucleotides, the CDR3 is TGTGCCAGCAGCAAAGATGGGTCCACAGGGGATATCTCCTACGAGCAGTACTTC.

The chain combines TRBV11-2 with TRBJ2-6; D gene uncertain. Germline V gene sequence: CDR1 SGHAT, CDR2 FQNNGV. The CDR3 contains 17 residues. V was cut by 0 bases and J by 1 base, with 10 bases left in between. CDR3 region: CASSLDLLASGANVLTF. The CDR3, as DNA: TGTGCCAGCAGCTTAGATCTTTTGGCTTCTGGGGCCAACGTCCTGACTTTC.

In its sample, this clone was seen a few times. The rearrangement uses TRBV7-9 and TRBJ1-2, with 7 bases identical to TRBD1. Trimming cost V 4 bases and J 5 bases; bases outside gene matches: 10. Germline V gene sequence: CDR1 SEHNR, CDR2 FQNEAQ (reference sequence). CDR3 length: 15 residues. The CDR3 DNA follows: TGTGCCAGCAGCTACAGCGCCGGGACAGCTTATGGCTACACCTTC. Its translation: CASSYSAGTAYGYTF.

Only a few counts were recorded for this clone. The chain couples TRBV19 to TRBJ1-5, with 7 bases that match TRBD1. The CDR3 has 17 residues. CDR1 LNHDA and CDR2 SQIVND come from the germline V gene (reference sequence). V was clipped by 1 base and J by 6 bases; unmatched bases: 12. CDR3 loop: CASSIVAGGVGSQPQHF. DNA for the CDR3: TGTGCCAGTAGTATAGTTGCAGGGGGTGTGGGTAGTCAGCCCCAGCATTTT.

The chain links TRBV10-3 to TRBJ1-6; TRBD1 is a possible D gene (6 bases). This CDR3 spans 12 amino acids. Trimming cost V 2 bases and J 18 bases, with 14 bases left between them. Per the germline V gene, CDR1 is ENHRY and CDR2 is SYGVKD. CDR3 sequence: CAISEPDRYPHF. The CDR3 DNA sequence: TGTGCCATCAGTGAGCCTGACAGGTACCCCCACTTT.

The rearrangement links TRBV5-1 to TRBJ1-4; 12 nucleotides align to TRBD1. The germline V gene encodes CDR1 SGHRS and CDR2 YFSETQ. The CDR3 length is 16 residues. V lost 4 bases and J lost 8; bases outside the gene matches: 9. CDR3 region: CASSPHRDRGQEKLFF. The CDR3 DNA sequence: TGCGCCAGCAGCCCCCATCGGGACAGGGGGCAGGAAAAACTGTTTTTT.

This clone is termed medium-sized (0.01 to 0.1%). V gene TRBV25-1 combines with J gene TRBJ1-2, with TRBD1 matching 11 bases. Losses at the gene ends were 6 bases for V and 4 bases for J; bases not matched to a gene: 1. CDR3 length: 13 residues. The germline V gene has CDR1 MGHDK and CDR2 SYGVNS. CDR3 DNA sequence: TGTGCCAGCAGGGGGACAGGGGGCTATGGCTACACCTTC. Amino acid sequence: CASRGTGGYGYTF.

The chain uses TRBV7-9 and TRBJ1-2, with D possibly being TRBD1 (5 bases). CDR3 length: 19 residues. Germline CDR1 and CDR2: SEHNR and FQNEAQ (reference sequence). Trimming took 1 base from V and 6 from J, leaving 27 bases between them. CDR3 nucleotide sequence: TGTGCCAGCAGCTTAGGGGGTAATGGCAGGGTCCGTGAGGAGGATGGCTACACCTTC. Translation gives CASSLGGNGRVREEDGYTF.

V and J are TRBV6-5 and TRBJ2-2; possible D gene TRBD2, 5 bases. Germline values: CDR1 MNHEY, CDR2 SVGAGI. The ends were cut back, 5 bases at V and 2 bases at J, with 12 bases in the middle. This CDR3 has 15 amino acids. CDR3 residues: CASSPSWTNTGELFF. For the CDR3, the DNA is TGTGCCAGCAGTCCCAGCTGGACTAACACCGGGGAGCTGTTTTTT.

The J gene is TRBJ1-1, the V gene TRBV7-8, with a tentative D call TRBD1 (5 bases). From germline, CDR1 is SGHVS and CDR2 FQNEAQ. Between the trimmed V and J ends, which lost 2 bases and 2 bases, there was a span of 15 bases. The CDR3 has 16 amino acids. Here the CDR3 DNA reads TGTGCCAGCAGCTTAACATGGACACCTCAAAACACTGAAGCTTTCTTT. Its protein product is CASSLTWTPQNTEAFF.

This clone came up a few times. The chain is built from TRBV18 and TRBJ2-6; D unclear. Trimming removed 3 bases from V and 1 base from J, with 10 bases in between. The CDR3 runs 16 residues. Germline values: CDR1 KGHSH, CDR2 LQKENI. For the CDR3, the DNA is TGTGCCAGCTCACCCTTATCCCAATCTGGGGCCAACGTCCTGACTTTC. Translation gives CASSPLSQSGANVLTF.

V and J are TRBV7-9 and TRBJ1-1; D uncertain. CDR3 size: 11 residues. Germline CDR1 and CDR2: SEHNR and FQNEAQ (reference sequence). V lost 5 bases and J lost 7, with 8 bases in between. The chain's CDR3 is CASSPRDEAFF. As DNA, the CDR3 is TGTGCCAGCAGCCCTCGAGATGAAGCTTTCTTT.

The chain employs TRBV6-1 and TRBJ2-1; 16 nucleotides agree with TRBD2. This CDR3 has 16 residues. CDR1 MNHNS and CDR2 SASEGT come from the germline V gene. V shed 3 bases and J 6 bases; nucleotides not matched to a gene: 2. The chain's CDR3 is CASSEGLAGGFNEQFF. CDR3 sequence (DNA): TGTGCCAGCAGTGAGGGACTAGCGGGAGGGTTCAATGAGCAGTTCTTC.

The chain joins TRBV6-6 to TRBJ2-5, with TRBD1 matching 8 bases. From germline, CDR1 is MNHNY and CDR2 SVGAGI (reference sequence). The V and J ends lost 6 bases and 2 bases, in that order; junction bases with no gene match: 8. The CDR3 spans 15 residues. CDR3 coding DNA: TGTGCCAGCAGACTGGGACAGGTTAATCAAGAGACCCAGTACTTC. Translation: CASRLGQVNQETQYF.

This chain joins TRBV5-1 and TRBJ1-1, with D possibly TRBD1 on 5 matching bases. This CDR3 contains 14 residues. From germline, CDR1 is SGHRS and CDR2 YFSETQ. The germline V and J ends were trimmed by 4 bases and 4 bases, with 14 bases remaining between them. The CDR3 DNA is TGCGCCAGCAGCCGGAGCGTGGGGGGCACTGAAGCTTTCTTT. This gives the protein CASSRSVGGTEAFF.

The table lists this clone with a few counts. This chain connects TRBV20-1 to TRBJ1-1; D ambiguous. V lost 7 bases and J 0 bases, leaving 6 bases between the germline ends. The CDR3 runs to 11 residues. The germline V gene has CDR1 DFQATT and CDR2 SNEGSKA (reference sequence). CDR3 residues: CSGRMNTEAFF. DNA for the CDR3: TGCAGTGGACGGATGAACACTGAAGCTTTCTTT.

V and J are TRBV6-1 and TRBJ2-7, with 7 bases matching TRBD2. The CDR3 length is 17 residues. J lost 1 base, V lost 3 bases, and 12 bases had no gene match. CDR1 is MNHNS, CDR2 SASEGT, per germline. The CDR3 nucleotides read TGTGCCAGCAGTGACCCCCCAGCGGGGCTACCGTCCTACGAGCAGTACTTC. This sequence encodes CASSDPPAGLPSYEQYF.

This chain links TRBV11-2 with TRBJ2-7; D unresolved. Germline-derived CDR1 and CDR2 are SGHAT and FQNNGV. The CDR3 loop spans 14 amino acids. Trimming shortened V by 4 bases and J by 3 bases, and 13 bases separated the two germline ends. CDR3 DNA: TGTGCCAGCAGCTCCCCCCCCTCTCACTACGAGCAGTACTTC. Amino acids: CASSSPPSHYEQYF.

The chain links TRBV18 to TRBJ2-2; TRBD1 or TRBD2 may be the D gene (5 bases each). Trimming cost V 7 bases and J 0 bases, with 12 bases left between them. CDR1 KGHSH and CDR2 LQKENI come from the germline V gene. The CDR3 loop spans 15 amino acids. The CDR3 DNA follows: TGTGCCAGCTACCCCGGGACCGCGAACACCGGGGAGCTGTTTTTT. This sequence encodes CASYPGTANTGELFF. The whole variable domain, filled in from reference TRBV18 and TRBJ2-2, reads NAGVMQNPRHLVRRRGQEARLRCSPMKGHSHVYWYRQLPEEGLKFMVYLQKENIIDESGMPKERFSAEFPKEGPSILRIQQVVRGDSAAYFCASYPGTANTGELFFGEGSRLTVL.